These T cell receptor beta chains were read from a single sample in a study of cytomegalovirus exposure and HLA in healthy donors. Sequencing was performed with immunoSEQ multiplex PCR; in TCRdb, only in-frame clones are kept and a portion is missing. The sample yields under 130,000 clones, around two thirds seen once. The sample taken for sequencing was PBMCs. The receptor source for this set is a woman aged 45-65 years in good health and CMV-seronegative. The CDR3 runs from the conserved cysteine through the conserved F or W. The D gene is left open where the match is weak. Not all rows give a size; the values are once, few, many and, for expanded clones, a class.

J gene | D gene | V gene | clone size | CDR3 protein | CDR3 DNA
TRBJ2-5 | TRBD2 | TRBV27 | . | CASSLNPSGGRGTPQYF | TGTGCCAGCAGTCTCAACCCATCGGGAGGCCGGGGGACGCCCCAGTACTTC
TRBJ1-2 | . | TRBV28 | . | CASSLTGNYGYTF | TGTGCCAGCAGTCTCACAGGGAACTATGGCTACACCTTC
TRBJ2-1 | . | TRBV14 | . | CASSQDSYNEQFF | TGTGCCAGCAGCCAAGATTCATACAATGAGCAGTTCTTC
TRBJ2-1 | TRBD2 | TRBV27 | . | CASTGLAGGSPSYNEQFF | TGTGCCAGCACGGGACTAGCGGGAGGGTCCCCCTCCTACAATGAGCAGTTCTTC
TRBJ2-7 | TRBD1 | TRBV7-2 | . | CASRGTAYEQYF | TGTGCCAGCAGGGGGACAGCCTACGAGCAGTACTTC
TRBJ2-5 | . | TRBV18 | . | CASSPGDSNQETQYF | TGTGCCAGCTCACCGGGAGACTCGAATCAAGAGACCCAGTACTTC
TRBJ2-1 | TRBD1 | TRBV5-5 | . | CASSAHRGQDNEQFF | TGTGCCAGCAGCGCGCACAGGGGGCAGGACAATGAGCAGTTCTTC
TRBJ2-1 | . | TRBV5-4 | few | CASSGPYGSSYNEQFF | TGTGCCAGCAGCGGACCCTATGGGAGCTCCTACAATGAGCAGTTCTTC
TRBJ2-7 | TRBD2 | TRBV19 | . | CASSRAGGGPYEQYF | TGTGCCAGTAGTAGGGCGGGAGGGGGCCCCTACGAGCAGTACTTC
TRBJ2-3 | . | TRBV28 | . | CASRPQGKISTDTQYF | TGTGCCAGCCGTCCCCAGGGGAAAATTAGCACAGATACGCAGTATTTT
TRBJ2-7 | TRBD2 | TRBV6-5 | . | CASTAGGGYGYEQYF | TGTGCCAGCACCGCCGGGGGGGGCTACGGGTACGAGCAGTACTTC
TRBJ1-5 | . | TRBV10-3 | . | CAIRGSRDQPQHF | TGTGCCATCAGGGGTTCGAGGGATCAGCCCCAGCATTTT
TRBJ2-3 | TRBD1 | TRBV10-3 | . | CAIRGRQGTDTQYF | TGTGCCATCCGTGGGCGACAGGGTACAGATACGCAGTATTTT
TRBJ1-3 | . | TRBV11-2 | . | CASSISRDSGNTIYF | TGTGCCAGCAGCATCTCCCGAGACTCTGGAAACACCATATATTTT
TRBJ2-5 | TRBD2 | TRBV19 | . | CASSPGGSSGSFQETQYF | TGTGCCAGTAGTCCCGGGGGTTCTAGCGGGAGTTTTCAAGAGACCCAGTACTTC
TRBJ2-2 | TRBD1 | TRBV7-9 | . | CASSEGTGEVELFF | TGTGCCAGCAGCGAGGGGACAGGGGAAGTGGAGCTGTTTTTT
TRBJ1-2 | . | TRBV29-1 | few | CSVGQIRDYGYTF | TGCAGCGTTGGACAGATCAGGGACTATGGCTACACCTTC
TRBJ1-2 | . | TRBV5-6 | . | CASSLITAGSYGYTF | TGTGCCAGCAGCTTGATAACAGCGGGATCCTATGGCTACACCTTC
TRBJ2-2 | TRBD2 | TRBV4-2 | . | CASSQTTSGGRGGELFF | TGTGCCAGCAGCCAAACGACTAGCGGGGGACGGGGCGGGGAGCTGTTTTTT
TRBJ2-5 | TRBD2 | TRBV28 | . | CASSLGGGLQETQYF | TGTGCCAGCAGTTTAGGGGGGGGACTGCAAGAGACCCAGTACTTC
TRBJ2-7 | . | TRBV7-6 | . | CASSPTAVGGNDYEQYF | TGTGCCAGCAGCCCGACCGCCGTGGGGGGAAACGACTACGAGCAGTACTTC
TRBJ2-7 | TRBD2 | TRBV7-2 | . | CASSLAAGVAGGSSYEQYF | TGTGCCAGCAGCTTAGCCGCGGGGGTGGCGGGGGGCAGCTCCTACGAGCAGTACTTC
TRBJ2-3 | . | TRBV5-1 | . | CASSLGAGISTDTQYF | TGCGCCAGCAGCTTGGGGGCAGGGATAAGCACAGATACGCAGTATTTT
TRBJ2-7 | . | TRBV7-2 | . | CASSLAGSLYEQYF | TGTGCCAGCAGCTTAGCGGGCTCCCTTTACGAGCAGTACTTC
TRBJ1-1 | TRBD1 | TRBV12-5 | . | CASGPAGGSSEAFF | TGTGCTAGTGGTCCGGCAGGGGGTAGCTCTGAAGCTTTCTTT
TRBJ2-1 | TRBD2 | TRBV6-5 | . | CASSETGTNHNEQFF | TGTGCCAGCAGCGAGACCGGGACTAACCACAATGAGCAGTTCTTC
TRBJ1-1 | . | TRBV19 | . | CASSRQVLNTEAFF | TGTGCCAGTAGTCGCCAGGTCCTGAACACTGAAGCTTTCTTT
TRBJ2-7 | TRBD2 | TRBV28 | . | CASSLGSGGGYEQYF | TGTGCCAGCAGTTTAGGTAGCGGGGGAGGCTACGAGCAGTACTTC
TRBJ2-7 | TRBD2 | TRBV9 | . | CASSSNSGRAPYEQYF | TGTGCCAGCAGCTCGAATAGCGGGAGGGCCCCCTACGAGCAGTACTTC
TRBJ1-3 | . | TRBV5-5 | . | CASSGYVVKGTSGNTIYF | TGTGCCAGCAGCGGGTATGTCGTTAAAGGGACATCTGGAAACACCATATATTTT
TRBJ1-2 | TRBD1 | TRBV5-1 | few | CASSVNPGQVNYGYTF | TGCGCCAGCAGCGTTAATCCGGGACAGGTGAACTATGGCTACACCTTC
TRBJ2-3 | TRBD2 | TRBV9 | . | CASSVEGLAGELSGTDTQYF | TGTGCCAGCAGCGTAGAGGGACTAGCGGGAGAATTATCTGGAACAGATACGCAGTATTTT
TRBJ1-4 | . | TRBV28 | . | CASGPGGANEKLFF | TGTGCCAGCGGACCCGGAGGAGCTAATGAAAAACTGTTTTTT
TRBJ2-2 | . | TRBV5-1 | . | CASSFPGWNTGELFF | TGCGCCAGCAGCTTTCCAGGGTGGAACACCGGGGAGCTGTTTTTT
TRBJ2-7 | TRBD2 | TRBV5-1 | . | CASSVGLLAGWPNSYEQYF | TGCGCCAGCAGCGTAGGCTTACTAGCGGGGTGGCCCAACTCCTACGAGCAGTACTTC